This is a list of T cell receptor beta chains from one sample in a study of T-cell memory formation after mild COVID-19. TCRdb re-called the 5' RACE reads through MiXCR, storing one row per CDR3 protein. Of about 280,000 distinct CDR3 sequences in the sample, roughly 8% were seen once. Specimen: PBMCs or a T cell subset sorted from them (not recorded which). These receptor sequences come from a man younger than 30 who had mild COVID-19 (a few samples of this study predate the infection). Cell type and time point are not known. The CDR3 runs from the conserved cysteine through the conserved F or W. Each record gives: V gene, CDR3 length, CDR3 protein.

V gene: TRBV6-5
CDR3 length: 15
CDR3 protein: CASSYSGPGDSPLHF

V gene: TRBV9
CDR3 length: 14
CDR3 protein: CASTLGQGNSPLHF

V gene: TRBV5-1
CDR3 length: 15
CDR3 protein: CASSFGAGYTDTQYF

V gene: TRBV5-6
CDR3 length: 13
CDR3 protein: CASSWTGSAEAFF

V gene: TRBV5-1
CDR3 length: 15
CDR3 protein: CASSAHRGENQPQHF

V gene: TRBV7-9
CDR3 length: 14
CDR3 protein: CASSDSAGNEKLFF

V gene: TRBV4-1
CDR3 length: 16
CDR3 protein: CASSEGTSGGIYEQYF

V gene: TRBV7-9
CDR3 length: 16
CDR3 protein: CASSGLAGAGYNEQFF

V gene: TRBV6-2/TRBV6-3
CDR3 length: 14
CDR3 protein: CASSTGLALYEQYF

V gene: TRBV6-5
CDR3 length: 15
CDR3 protein: CASSPVTSGQETQYF

V gene: TRBV7-3
CDR3 length: 15
CDR3 protein: CASSFGQGAGETQYF

V gene: TRBV6-2/TRBV6-3
CDR3 length: 15
CDR3 protein: CASSRGFYGANVLTF

V gene: TRBV9
CDR3 length: 13
CDR3 protein: CASSPSGTGELFF

V gene: TRBV7-9
CDR3 length: 14
CDR3 protein: CASSLGGSWTEAFF

V gene: TRBV7-6
CDR3 length: 16
CDR3 protein: CASSHLRDRLKNEQFF

V gene: TRBV7-2
CDR3 length: 18
CDR3 protein: CASSLGRSSGTRNTEAFF

V gene: TRBV6-5
CDR3 length: 14
CDR3 protein: CASSRAGSTGELFF

V gene: TRBV12-3/TRBV12-4
CDR3 length: 14
CDR3 protein: CASSPGQGGETQYF

V gene: TRBV5-1
CDR3 length: 16
CDR3 protein: CASSLVGTGFQNIQYF

V gene: TRBV4-3
CDR3 length: 14
CDR3 protein: CASSQDQEGKPQHF

V gene: TRBV28
CDR3 length: 14
CDR3 protein: CASSFPGGNTEAFF

V gene: TRBV7-2
CDR3 length: 15
CDR3 protein: CASSIAGAPTGELFF

V gene: TRBV6-5
CDR3 length: 14
CDR3 protein: CASSPDRQNTEAFF

V gene: TRBV18
CDR3 length: 15
CDR3 protein: CASSPQGPNTGELFF

V gene: TRBV28
CDR3 length: 18
CDR3 protein: CASSLALSARVMKETQYF

V gene: TRBV29-1
CDR3 length: 14
CDR3 protein: CSVEWAAMNTEAFF

V gene: TRBV29-1
CDR3 length: 13
CDR3 protein: CSVEPGSGNTIYF

V gene: TRBV7-3
CDR3 length: 15
CDR3 protein: CASSFRLSGFDEQFF

V gene: TRBV7-2
CDR3 length: 13
CDR3 protein: CASSPLSTDTQYF

V gene: TRBV24-1
CDR3 length: 16
CDR3 protein: CATFQPTSGGEDTQYF

V gene: TRBV5-1
CDR3 length: 14
CDR3 protein: CASTSGTVQETQYF

V gene: TRBV19
CDR3 length: 18
CDR3 protein: CASSIDVWPGASTDTQYF

V gene: TRBV7-8
CDR3 length: 15
CDR3 protein: CASSFGDLAGNTIYF

V gene: TRBV7-2
CDR3 length: 16
CDR3 protein: CASNPQTSSSTDTQYF

V gene: TRBV5-1
CDR3 length: 13
CDR3 protein: CASSLDGQGTLHF

V gene: TRBV9
CDR3 length: 12
CDR3 protein: CASSVGVDTQYF

V gene: TRBV5-5
CDR3 length: 14
CDR3 protein: CASSLAFPRVRAYF

V gene: TRBV6-5
CDR3 length: 15
CDR3 protein: CASSYGQTSNTEAFF

V gene: TRBV7-6
CDR3 length: 15
CDR3 protein: CASSFGGGDGETQYF

V gene: TRBV5-1
CDR3 length: 13
CDR3 protein: CASESGGTDTQYF

V gene: TRBV7-2
CDR3 length: 13
CDR3 protein: CASSSQLGVGYTF

V gene: TRBV29-1
CDR3 length: 13
CDR3 protein: CSVEWERGEGHPF

V gene: TRBV5-1
CDR3 length: 12
CDR3 protein: CASSFSEGEQFF

V gene: TRBV7-2
CDR3 length: 16
CDR3 protein: CASSPPGLAGGHIQYF

V gene: TRBV7-2
CDR3 length: 15
CDR3 protein: CASSYRGVATGELFF

V gene: TRBV3-1
CDR3 length: 13
CDR3 protein: CASSRGTSDTQYF

V gene: TRBV11-2
CDR3 length: 14
CDR3 protein: CASSLTSGYNEQFF

V gene: TRBV7-9
CDR3 length: 13
CDR3 protein: CASSTVIGNTIYF

V gene: TRBV7-3
CDR3 length: 19
CDR3 protein: CASSSLAEGGPFGKNIQYF